A single TCR beta chain is shown here with its context. This clone was found a few times. The antigen it recognizes is unknown. Qualities for individual bases were not recorded, and no much larger clone is one base off. The treatment or condition label, read with the paper, signifies: oral pan-JAK inhibitor, 5-10 mg twice daily. Lesional scalp punch biopsies and peripheral blood were obtained from alopecia areata patients. PBMCs were separated by density centrifugation and stained for CD3, CD4 and CD8, after which CD4+ and CD8+ T cells were sorted on a FACSAria. This sample is drawn from a study of CD8+ T cells in alopecia areata (dated 2018 in TCRdb). Some background on the complete study: The treated patients took part in an open-label pilot trial in which moderate-to-severe alopecia areata was treated with oral tofacitinib at 5 to 10 mg twice daily. Disease severity in treated patients was measured with the SALT score, which quantifies the percentage of affected scalp surface area. On the human side, TCRbeta sequencing was run on scalp tissue and on sorted CD4+ and CD8+ peripheral blood T cells from healthy controls and from alopecia areata patients with either patchy or totalis/universalis disease. Scalp clonality was compared across normal scalp (n=4), patchy alopecia areata scalp (n=8), and alopecia totalis/universalis scalp (n=8). To study T cell clonal expansion in alopecia areata, the researchers applied high-throughput TCRbeta sequencing to both the C3H/HeJ mouse model and human patients. Tofacitinib was administered for 6 to 18 months, and 6 months of follow-up off drug were then conducted to assess delayed response and recurrence. Biopsies were taken from tofacitinib-treated patients at baseline and at 4 and 24 weeks of treatment, and a later scalp biopsy was taken in several of the tofacitinib-treated patients. Amplification of TCRbeta CDR3 regions was done by immunoSEQ multiplex PCR using 35 Vbeta forward primers and 13 Jbeta reverse primers. RNA came from the PAXgene miRNA kit for fixed scalp, the miRNeasy kit for PBMCs, and the RNeasy kit for mouse skin.

Libraries came from the immunoSEQ multiplex PCR assay. RNA was extracted from all samples and reverse transcribed into cDNA as template for TCR sequencing. First-strand cDNA was synthesized using SuperScript III with a 2:1 mix of oligo-dT and random hexamers. Amplification bias was assessed with a synthetic immune receptor repertoire, and residual bias was removed computationally. In the source study's methods: Raw reads were preprocessed to remove errors, and CDR3 was defined according to IMGT conventions as the region from the conserved cysteine to phenylalanine. Clonality was calculated as 1 minus Shannon entropy normalized by log2 of the number of productive unique TCRs. CD4 or CD8 identity of scalp clones was inferred by cross-referencing scalp TCRbeta sequences with sorted blood CD4 and CD8 repertoires. In its TCRdb copy, this immuneACCESS table keeps in-frame sequences only and misses some clones. Where compared with another copy, unresolved V genes explain less than half of these, and the others have no known cause. That table supplies the V and J calls and clone size; D and trimming were determined from the DNA. For this sample there are about 180,000 clones; roughly 50% appear just once. Together, the top ten hold around 16% of the sample.

Findings and caveats that apply to the study as a whole: During tofacitinib treatment, many expanded lesional clones remained in scalp and blood, and this persistence may partly explain relapse after treatment is stopped. Compared with mice, TCR sequences shared between patients were less clear, possibly partly because of HLA diversity across the patient population. Tofacitinib significantly lowered scalp clonality and the number of expanded CD8+ clones among the top 100 scalp clones. Lesional scalp, especially in alopecia totalis/universalis, showed higher clonality and more expanded CD8+ clones than normal scalp, suggesting antigenic drive. Because the treated cohort was small and had just a single nonresponder, larger studies are needed to establish links between baseline CD8+ expansion and response. Unlike mouse skin, which is dominated by gammadelta T cells, normal human skin has resident alphabeta T cells that are also sequenced, and this complicates analysis of the scalp TCR repertoire.

The germline V gene specifies SGHDT as CDR1 and YYEEEE as CDR2. The CDR3 runs 13 residues from the cysteine to the phenylalanine. The kept DNA is CDR3 alone, 39 bases in frame from the first base. A distance of 7 bases separates the germline ends of V and J, which lose 4 bases and 0 bases respectively. The specimen comprised CD4+ T cells sorted from blood, sampled at approximately week 60, from a patient treated with tofacitinib. The sequence is built from TRBV5-6 and TRBJ1-1, with the D gene call left open. The clonotype originates from a human donor with alopecia areata. The encoded CDR3 is CASSLWVNTEAFF. The nucleotides read TGTGCCAGCAGCCTTTGGGTGAACACTGAAGCTTTCTTT.